This T cell receptor beta chain stems from a study of T cell responses to AZD1222 COVID-19 vaccine. CDR1 KGHSH and CDR2 LQKENI come from the germline V gene. Trimming took off 2 bases at V and 2 bases at J, with 10 bases between the two ends. The length of the CDR3 is 16 residues. Sequencing was performed with immunoSEQ multiplex PCR; in TCRdb, only in-frame clones are kept and a portion is missing. The sample includes about 150,000 clones, about 91% of them seen just once. V usage is TRBV18 and J usage is TRBJ1-6, with D unresolved. Sample: peripheral blood, taken 28 days after the second AZD1222 dose. The sequence was obtained from an adult who received the AZD1222 COVID-19 vaccine. In nucleotides, the CDR3 is TGTGCCAGCTCACCAATACAGAAGACCTATAATTCACCCCTCCACTTT. The encoded protein is CASSPIQKTYNSPLHF.